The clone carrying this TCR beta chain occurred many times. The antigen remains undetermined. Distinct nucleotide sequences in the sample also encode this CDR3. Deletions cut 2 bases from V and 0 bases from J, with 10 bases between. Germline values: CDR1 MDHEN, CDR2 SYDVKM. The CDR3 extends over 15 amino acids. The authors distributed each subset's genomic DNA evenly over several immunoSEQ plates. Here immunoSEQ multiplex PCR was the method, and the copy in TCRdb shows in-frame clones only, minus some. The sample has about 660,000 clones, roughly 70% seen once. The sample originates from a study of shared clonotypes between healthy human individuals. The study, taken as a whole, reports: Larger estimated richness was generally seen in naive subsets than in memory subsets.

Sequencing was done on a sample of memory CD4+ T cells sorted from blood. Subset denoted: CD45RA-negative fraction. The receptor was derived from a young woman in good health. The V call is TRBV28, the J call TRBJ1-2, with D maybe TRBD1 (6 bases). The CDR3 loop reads CASSLGGGPNYGYTF. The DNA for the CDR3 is TGTGCCAGCAGTTTAGGGGGCGGACCTAACTATGGCTACACCTTC.